The clone carrying this T cell receptor beta chain occurred many times. The time point was: blood at routine non-recurrence follow-up after resection. The sample comes from a study of spatial heterogeneity in lung cancer. TCRdb recomputed calls from the 5' RACE reads with MiXCR, one row per CDR3 protein. The table lists 35,000 to 45,000 distinct CDR3 sequences, 20% to 25% of them singletons. CDR3 length equals 16 residues. J was trimmed by 4 bases and V by 0 bases; bases with no gene match: 5. Germline CDR1 and CDR2: SGHTA and FQGNSA. The chain joins TRBV7-2 to TRBJ2-2, with 7 bases aligning to TRBD2. The TCR originated in a female donor with early-stage non-small cell lung cancer. The sequenced sample was PBMCs, obtained at follow-up. The CDR3 nucleotides read TGTGCCAGCAGCTTAGCCCGGGGGAGGGTCACCGGGGAGCTGTTTTTT. Encoded protein: CASSLARGRVTGELFF.